The next 14 T cell receptor beta chains were all read from a single sample in a study of blood T cells in healthy people across ages. Primed by a sample-barcoded 5' primer and a J-beta primer mix, a second PCR proceeded for 7 to 11 cycles. In TCRdb, the 5' RACE reads were re-called with MiXCR into one record per CDR3 protein. The sample holds around 1,500,000 distinct CDR3 sequences, approximately 38% seen once. Sequencing was performed on blood. These receptors were collected from a woman aged 18-35 years in good health.

As to this clonotype: The junction and the germline gene differ at one end; a read error may be behind it. The chain joins TRBV28 to TRBJ2-3, with 10 bases matching TRBD2. The CDR3 sequence is 13 residues long. Germline CDR1 and CDR2: MDHEN and SYDVKM. The CDR3 protein is CTSSTQLAGTQYF. The CDR3 nucleotides read TGTACCAGCAGCACTCAACTAGCGGGGACGCAGTATTTT.

This clonotype appeared a few times. The chain uses TRBV24-1 and TRBJ2-1, with 9 positions matching TRBD1. Germline trimming cut 3 bases from V and 2 bases from J; bases unmatched to any gene: 10. Germline V CDR1 and CDR2: KGHDR, SFDVKD. The CDR3 totals 18 residues. DNA for the CDR3: TGTGCCACCAGTGATGGCCTGGACAGGGGAAAAACCTACAATGAGCAGTTCTTC. This gives the protein CATSDGLDRGKTYNEQFF.

This clonotype turned up a few times. This chain joins TRBV3-1 and TRBJ2-5; TRBD1 might be the D (6 bases). Germline values: CDR1 LGHDT, CDR2 YNNKEL (reference sequence). This CDR3 is built from 15 residues. The V gene lost 1 base and the J gene lost 5 bases, with 14 bases spanning the gap. In DNA form, the CDR3 reads TGTGCCAGCAGCCAAGCAGGGGCTAGCCGGGAGACCCAGTACTTC. Protein: CASSQAGASRETQYF.

The chain recombines TRBV29-1 with TRBJ1-2, with D unclear. Trimming stripped 5 bases from V and 4 bases from J, with 8 bases between. The CDR3 is 11 amino acids. CDR1 and CDR2 (germline): SQVTM, ANQGSEA. The CDR3, as DNA: TGCAGCGTTTACGGTGGCTATGGCTACACCTTC. It encodes CSVYGGYGYTF.

The chain carries TRBV30 and TRBJ1-2, with 8 bases aligning to TRBD1. The germline V gene encodes CDR1 GTSNPN and CDR2 SVGIG (reference sequence). This CDR3 has 14 residues. After removal of 3 bases from V and 2 bases from J, the junction contained 5 bases not matched to a gene. The CDR3: CAWSRTGSNYGYTF. DNA of the CDR3: TGTGCCTGGAGCAGGACAGGGAGCAACTATGGCTACACCTTC.

Remarks on this clonotype: A much more abundant neighbour one base away suggests this may be a read error. This sequence joins TRBV27 and TRBJ1-2; 7 bases are shared with TRBD1. The V gene's germline CDR1 is MNHEY and CDR2 SMNVEV (reference sequence). Trimming cost V 3 bases and J 4 bases; bases outside gene matches: 11. The CDR3 is 16 amino acids. The CDR3 is CASSFFAGAGGYGYTF. In nucleotides, the CDR3 is TGTGCCAGCAGTTTTTTCGCCGGGGCAGGGGGCTATGGCTACACCTTC.

This chain links TRBV12-3 or TRBV12-4 with TRBJ2-5; TRBD1 agrees at 7 bases. The CDR3 loop spans 14 amino acids. Trimming took 3 bases from V and 4 from J; bases not matched to a gene: 5. The CDR3 sequence: CASSFLEGAETQYF. The CDR3 bases are TGTGCCAGCAGTTTCCTCGAGGGGGCAGAGACCCAGTACTTC.

This rearrangement joins TRBV20-1 to TRBJ1-1; D uncertain. The CDR3 length is 13 residues. Trimming removed 0 bases at V and 0 bases at J, with 5 bases between. CDR1 and CDR2 (germline): DFQATT, SNEGSKA (reference sequence). Here the CDR3 reads CSAREGLNTEAFF. The CDR3 DNA sequence: TGCAGTGCTAGAGAAGGGTTGAACACTGAAGCTTTCTTT.

The table lists this clonotype with a few counts. The chain employs TRBV20-1 and TRBJ2-1; D is unclear. Germline CDR1 reads DFQATT; CDR2 reads SNEGSKA (reference sequence). There are 12 residues in the CDR3. V lost 5 bases to trimming and J lost 2 bases, with 7 bases between them. The CDR3 protein is CSAPEPYNEQFF. CDR3 nucleotides: TGCAGTGCTCCGGAGCCCTACAATGAGCAGTTCTTC.

This chain joins TRBV5-6 and TRBJ1-2; D is possibly TRBD1 (6 bases). Trimming took 0 bases from V and 0 from J, leaving 12 bases between them. This CDR3 has 16 amino acids. CDR1 is SGHDT and CDR2 is YYEEEE in the germline V gene. CDR3 protein: CASSLDRDGPNYGYTF. The DNA of the CDR3 is TGTGCCAGCAGCTTGGACAGGGACGGACCTAACTATGGCTACACCTTC.

This clonotype was counted between two and nine times. The rearrangement uses TRBV11-2 and TRBJ2-7, with D possibly being TRBD1 or TRBD2 (5 bases each). The last part of the DNA fits TRBJ2-5 better; the J call may be wrong. The length of the CDR3 is 13 residues. The germline V gene encodes CDR1 SGHAT and CDR2 FQNNGV. CDR3 in amino acids: CASSFGHAGTQYF. The CDR3 region has the DNA TGTGCCAGCAGCTTCGGACACGCGGGGACCCAGTACTTC.

This clonotype has just a few counts. This rearrangement joins TRBV7-2 to TRBJ1-1; possible D gene TRBD1, 5 bases. This CDR3 contains 12 residues. Trimming removed 5 bases at V and 10 bases at J, with 14 bases between. Per germline, CDR1 SGHTA and CDR2 FQGNSA. The CDR3 sequence: CASSPGAIGAFF. The CDR3, as DNA: TGTGCCAGCAGCCCCGGGGCAATCGGAGCTTTCTTT.

V gene TRBV5-1 combines with J gene TRBJ2-7; D perhaps matches TRBD2 (6 bases). Germline CDR1 and CDR2: SGHRS and YFSETQ. V lost 0 bases, J lost 7 bases, and 23 bases lay in between. This CDR3 is built from 17 residues. CDR3 in amino acids: CASSLVAAGLSYNEQYF. The CDR3 DNA sequence: TGCGCCAGCAGCTTGGTTGCGGCGGGACTCTCCTACAATGAGCAGTACTTC.

The genes are TRBV4-1 and TRBJ2-7; 12 bases agree with TRBD2. The CDR3 sequence is 15 residues long. The J segment lost 4 bases and the V segment lost 2 bases, leaving 3 bases of the junction unmatched. CDR1 is MGHRA, CDR2 YSYEKL, per germline. In DNA, the CDR3 is TGCGCCAGCAGCCAACGACTAGCGGGGGAATACGAGCAGTACTTC. Its protein product is CASSQRLAGEYEQYF.